These 23 T cell receptor beta chains share one sample of origin, sequenced in a study of spatial heterogeneity in lung cancer (dated by TCRdb to between 2019 and 2020). Library generation was performed with 5' RACE. Reads for this sample came from a NextSeq 500. Clones were called with MiXCR by TCRdb after fastp trimmed the public reads at Q25, and only in-frame beta chains were retained. Each entry is one CDR3 protein sequence, shown with its most common DNA and genes. In all, the sample holds 60,000 to 65,000 distinct CDR3 sequences, and roughly 7.9% of those were seen once. Of the sample, roughly 16% falls within the top ten clones. Explained via the paper, the time point label denotes: sample taken at primary tumor resection. For TCR sequencing, whole RNA was extracted from tumor and nontumor lung tissue, or from cryopreserved PBMC samples, and no cell sorting was done. The sequences come from PBMCs, collected at surgery. These receptors were taken from a female donor with early-stage non-small cell lung cancer.

The chain is built from TRBV6-1 and TRBJ2-7, with 13 bases that match TRBD2. CDR1 is MNHNS, CDR2 SASEGT, per germline. This CDR3 comprises 14 residues. V gave up 10 bases and J gave up 2 bases; unmatched junction bases: 5. The CDR3 DNA sequence: TGTGCCACCGATACTAGCGGGAGGGCCTACGAGCAGTACTTC. Protein product: CATDTSGRAYEQYF.

This clonotype was seen a handful of times. This rearrangement joins TRBV12-3 or TRBV12-4 to TRBJ2-1; 7 nucleotides line up with TRBD1. Germline trimming cut 1 base from V and 4 bases from J; bases unmatched to any gene: 1. This CDR3 contains 14 residues. The CDR3 region is CASSLEGAYNEQFF. CDR3 nucleotides: TGTGCCAGCAGTTTAGAGGGGGCGTACAATGAGCAGTTCTTC.

The chain couples TRBV20-1 to TRBJ1-4; TRBD1 agrees at 10 bases. Germline lookup yields CDR1 DFQATT and CDR2 SNEGSKA (reference sequence). The CDR3 has 17 residues. Trimming cost V 6 bases and J 8 bases; bases outside gene matches: 18. The CDR3 sequence is CSANSRDRGPPGEKLFF. In DNA, the CDR3 is TGCAGTGCCAACTCCCGGGACAGGGGCCCCCCGGGGGAAAAACTGTTTTTT.

By sample fraction, this clonotype is medium-sized (0.01 to 0.1%). The chain links TRBV29-1 to TRBJ2-3; TRBD2 matches 7 bases. The CDR3 is made up of 16 amino acids. The V gene end was trimmed by 5 bases and the J gene end by 1 base; junction bases not matched to a gene: 12. Per the germline V gene, CDR1 is SQVTM and CDR2 is ANQGSEA. The CDR3 loop is CSVMGGAGGRTDTQYF. The CDR3 DNA sequence: TGCAGCGTTATGGGAGGGGCTGGGGGTCGCACAGATACGCAGTATTTT.

This clonotype was detected ten times or more. The chain's CDR3 is CAISESANQPQHF. The CDR3 DNA reads TGTGCCATCAGTGAGTCAGCTAATCAGCCCCAGCATTTT. The gene calls are TRBV10-3 and TRBJ1-5; D call uncertain. Germline loops: CDR1 ENHRY, CDR2 SYGVKD. The CDR3 runs 13 residues. V shed 0 bases and J shed 4 bases, with 4 bases lying between them.

The chain couples TRBV18 to TRBJ1-3; D gene unclear. The CDR3 length is 18 residues. V was cut by 3 bases and J by 3 bases, with 21 bases left in between. Germline V gene data show CDR1 as KGHSH and CDR2 as LQKENI. The CDR3 DNA reads TGTGCCAGCTCACCTCACCCCTTACAAGGGCAGAGTGGAAACACCATATATTTT. Residues: CASSPHPLQGQSGNTIYF.

Only a few counts were recorded for this clonotype. The V gene is TRBV6-5, the J gene TRBJ2-7, with TRBD2 matching over 9 bases. Germline CDR1 MNHEY, CDR2 SVGAGI. The CDR3 runs 15 residues. V shed 0 bases and J 3 bases; nucleotides not matched to a gene: 3. CDR3 DNA sequence: TGTGCCAGCAGTTACTCAGGGACTAGCCACTACGAGCAGTACTTC. Translation: CASSYSGTSHYEQYF.

This clonotype was picked up many times. This rearrangement joins TRBV21-1 to TRBJ2-3; the D segment call TRBD2 is taken from the table without a DNA check. TRBV21-1 has pseudogene status. This CDR3 is built from 13 residues. CDR3 loop: CASSEYSGDTQYF. Written as DNA, the CDR3 is TGTGCCAGCAGCGAGTATAGCGGGGATACGCAGTATTTT.

This clonotype was picked up a small number of times. This chain uses TRBV7-3 with TRBJ2-3; a possible D gene is TRBD2 (6 bases). V was pared by 1 base and J by 1 base, with 12 bases between. The CDR3 sequence is 16 residues long. Germline CDR1 is SGHTA and CDR2 is FQGTGA. The CDR3 region has the DNA TGTGCCAGCAGCTTAATCGGGGACTTAGGCACAGATACGCAGTATTTT. It encodes CASSLIGDLGTDTQYF.

This clonotype appeared a few times. The chain uses TRBV5-1 and TRBJ1-4; D gene ambiguous. The CDR3 runs to 14 residues. Germline CDR1 and CDR2: SGHRS and YFSETQ. Trimming left V 1 base short and J 5 bases short, with 9 bases between. Here the CDR3 DNA reads TGCGCCAGCAGCTTGAGACGGAACAATGAAAAACTGTTTTTT. This sequence encodes CASSLRRNNEKLFF.

This clonotype was counted ten times or more. The CDR3 reads CASSFMGLTEEAFF. CDR3 nucleotides: TGTGCCAGCAGCTTTATGGGTCTAACGGAGGAAGCTTTCTTT. V gene TRBV7-6 combines with J gene TRBJ1-1, with D uncertain. CDR1 and CDR2 (germline): SGHVS, FNYEAQ. The V gene lost 3 bases and the J gene lost 8 bases, with 16 bases spanning the gap. The CDR3 is 14 residues long. Full variable domain (outside the CDR3, taken from reference TRBV7-6 and TRBJ1-1): GAGVSQSPRYKVTKRGQDVALRCDPISGHVSLYWYRQALGQGPEFLTYFNYEAQQDKSGLPNDRFSAERPEGSISTLTIQRTEQRDSAMYRCASSFMGLTEEAFFGQGTRLTVV.

This clonotype was detected a few times. The chain uses TRBV4-1 and TRBJ1-1; D not resolved. V dropped 1 base and J dropped 0 bases, with 9 bases sitting between them. CDR3 length: 15 amino acids. Germline V gene lookup returns CDR1 MGHRA and CDR2 YSYEKL. For the CDR3, the DNA is TGCGCCAGCAGCCAAGGAGGAGGGTTGAACACTGAAGCTTTCTTT. Translation: CASSQGGGLNTEAFF.

In its sample, this clonotype was seen many times. The chain uses TRBV6-5 and TRBJ2-3; D is tentatively TRBD1 or TRBD2 (5 bases each). V lost 7 bases and J lost 6, with 11 bases in between. CDR3 size: 12 residues. Looked up from germline, CDR1 is MNHEY and CDR2 is SVGAGI. The CDR3: CASTTWGDTQYF. The CDR3 DNA is TGTGCCAGCACCACTTGGGGGGATACGCAGTATTTT.

This clonotype was observed a handful of times. This chain connects TRBV12-3 or TRBV12-4 to TRBJ1-5, with D maybe TRBD1 (5 bases). CDR3 length equals 14 residues. Trimming removed 6 bases from V and 1 base from J, with 10 bases in between. CDR3 residues: CASRFGQSNQPQHF. CDR3 nucleotide sequence: TGTGCCAGCAGATTCGGACAAAGCAATCAGCCCCAGCATTTT.

This clonotype was counted many times. The chain has TRBV12-3 or TRBV12-4 and TRBJ2-3; 11 bases are a match to TRBD2. This CDR3 spans 15 amino acids. With 6 bases clipped from V and 2 bases from J, the junction kept 4 bases outside the gene matches. This chain's CDR3 is CASSRGLADTDTQYF. The DNA of the CDR3 is TGTGCCAGCAGCCGGGGACTAGCGGACACAGATACGCAGTATTTT.

This clonotype was found many times. The V gene is TRBV14, the J gene TRBJ2-2, with TRBD2 matching 7 bases. V lost 8 bases, J lost 5 bases, and 5 bases stayed unmatched. Per the germline V gene, CDR1 is SGHDN and CDR2 is FVKESK. This CDR3 spans 13 amino acids. CDR3 protein: CASRDYQTGELFF. In nucleotides, the CDR3 is TGTGCCAGCCGGGACTACCAAACCGGGGAGCTGTTTTTT.

Only a few counts were recorded for this clonotype. This chain joins TRBV6-1 and TRBJ2-2; TRBD1 matches at 10 bases. The V gene's germline CDR1 is MNHNS and CDR2 SASEGT. V shed 3 bases and J 6 bases; nucleotides not matched to a gene: 7. This CDR3 contains 16 residues. The CDR3 DNA is TGTGCCAGCAGTGAGGTCGGGACAGGGGCGTCCGGGGAGCTGTTTTTT. It codes for CASSEVGTGASGELFF.

This clonotype was seen a handful of times. This chain joins TRBV2 and TRBJ1-5, with 7 bases fitting TRBD1. This CDR3 is built from 15 residues. Unmatched junction bases numbered 3, after V lost 2 bases and J lost 2 bases. Germline V lookup: CDR1 SNHLY, CDR2 FYNNEI. CDR3: CASSETGVGNQPQHF. CDR3 nucleotide sequence: TGTGCCAGCAGTGAAACAGGGGTTGGCAATCAGCCCCAGCATTTT.

The rearrangement joins TRBV30 to TRBJ1-5; no definite D call. V lost 5 bases and J 0 bases, leaving 8 bases between the germline ends. CDR3 length: 13 residues. The germline gives CDR1 GTSNPN, CDR2 SVGIG (reference sequence). CDR3 amino acids: CAWGPDSNQPQHF. CDR3 sequence (DNA): TGTGCCTGGGGGCCGGATAGCAATCAGCCCCAGCATTTT.

The genes are TRBV21-1 and TRBJ2-5; the D call of TRBD2 is as the table states it, not checked on the DNA. TRBV21-1 is labeled a pseudogene. CDR3 length: 16 amino acids. The CDR3 DNA follows: TGTGCCAGCAGCAAAGACTGCGGGGGGGTGGTAGAGACCCAGTACTTC. This encodes CASSKDCGGVVETQYF.

The genes are TRBV6-6 and TRBJ1-1, with D tentatively TRBD1 (5 bases). Germline CDR1 MNHNY, CDR2 SVGAGI (reference sequence). V gave up 5 bases and J gave up 6 bases, with 16 bases separating them. The CDR3 has 14 residues. DNA of the CDR3: TGTGCCAGCAGTACCCCCCCGGGACCGTCTGAAGCTTTCTTT. As protein: CASSTPPGPSEAFF.

On this clonotype: One junction end disagrees with the germline gene, perhaps due to a read error. The chain carries TRBV20-1 and TRBJ1-2; TRBD1 aligns across 9 bases. Germline V CDR1 and CDR2: DFQATT, SNEGSKA (reference sequence). The CDR3 is 12 amino acids. The CDR3 reads CSANTGTGSCQF. The CDR3 DNA is TGCAGTGCCAATACCGGGACAGGGAGTTGTCAATTC.

This clonotype was observed a few times. The chain has TRBV2 and TRBJ2-7, with 11 bases that match TRBD1. V lost 1 base, J lost 3 bases, and 8 bases stayed unmatched. CDR1 SNHLY and CDR2 FYNNEI come from the germline V gene. This CDR3 is 17 amino acids long. The CDR3 here is CASSEELGDRGFYEQYV. The CDR3 DNA sequence: TGTGCCAGCAGTGAAGAGCTCGGGGACAGGGGGTTCTACGAGCAGTACGTC.